The clone carrying this T cell receptor beta chain was recorded at least ten times. What it recognizes is unknown. The record originates from a study of metastatic and nonmetastatic thyroid tumors. Across the whole study: Where malignant and benign thyroid patients were concerned, repertoires were compared across blood and tumor or nodule tissue. Study observations and caveats: In blood and tumor, TCR beta diversity was reportedly significantly higher in malignant thyroid tumors than in benign nodules.

TCRdb recomputed clones from the PCR reads via MiXCR. The data contain 40,000 to 55,000 clones, approximately 15% of them singletons. Not a single patient had been given any form of treatment at any point before undergoing thyroid surgery. Trimming took off 3 bases at V and 2 bases at J, with 15 bases between the two ends. This CDR3 has 16 residues. Germline-derived CDR1 and CDR2 are SNHLY and FYNNEI. The receptor's source is a female donor with papillary thyroid cancer or a benign thyroid nodule (not recorded which). Some clones in this sample may be carry-over from other donors' samples. The sequenced sample consisted of blood. The chain carries TRBV2 and TRBJ2-3, with D possibly matching TRBD2 (6 bases). The CDR3 DNA reads TGTGCCAGCAGTGATTCGAGGGGACTTTTCACAGATACGCAGTATTTT. Translated: CASSDSRGLFTDTQYF.